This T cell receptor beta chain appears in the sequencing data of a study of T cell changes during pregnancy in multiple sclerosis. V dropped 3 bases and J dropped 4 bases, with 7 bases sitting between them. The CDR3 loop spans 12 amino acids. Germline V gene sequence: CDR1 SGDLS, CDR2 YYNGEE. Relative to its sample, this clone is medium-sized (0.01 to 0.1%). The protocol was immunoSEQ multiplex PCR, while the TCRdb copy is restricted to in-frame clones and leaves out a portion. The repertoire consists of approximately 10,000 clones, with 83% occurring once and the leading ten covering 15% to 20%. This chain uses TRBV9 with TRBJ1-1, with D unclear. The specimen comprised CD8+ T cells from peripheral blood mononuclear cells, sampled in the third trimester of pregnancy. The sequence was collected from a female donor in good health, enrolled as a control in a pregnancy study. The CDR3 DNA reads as TGTGCCAGCAGCGCAAGAGGCACTGAAGCTTTCTTT. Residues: CASSARGTEAFF.